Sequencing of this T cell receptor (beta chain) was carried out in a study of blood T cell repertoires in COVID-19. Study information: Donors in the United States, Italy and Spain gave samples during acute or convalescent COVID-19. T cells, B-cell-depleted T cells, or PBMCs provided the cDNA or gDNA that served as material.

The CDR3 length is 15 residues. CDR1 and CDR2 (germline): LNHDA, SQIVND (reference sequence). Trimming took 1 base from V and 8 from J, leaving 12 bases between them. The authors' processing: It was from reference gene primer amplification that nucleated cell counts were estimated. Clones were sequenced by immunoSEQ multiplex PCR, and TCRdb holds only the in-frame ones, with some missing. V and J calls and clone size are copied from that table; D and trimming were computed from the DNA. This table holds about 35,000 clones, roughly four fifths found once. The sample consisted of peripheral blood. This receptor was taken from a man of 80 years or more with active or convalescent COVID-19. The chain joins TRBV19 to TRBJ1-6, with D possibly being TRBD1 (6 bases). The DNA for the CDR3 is TGTGCCAGTAGTATAGGGGGACAAGGGGATTCACCCCTCCACTTT. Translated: CASSIGGQGDSPLHF.